The 27 T cell receptor beta chains listed next were all sequenced from one sample in a study of CD8+ T cells in alopecia areata. Sequencing templates came from extracted RNA that was reverse transcribed into cDNA. TCRdb's table, derived via immunoSEQ multiplex PCR, lists solely in-frame clones and lacks some. The sample shows about 97,000 clones, 35% to 45% of them seen only once. The material sequenced was CD4+ T cells sorted from blood. The receptors were sampled from a human donor with alopecia areata.

V usage is TRBV7-2 and J usage is TRBJ2-7; 9 bases match TRBD2. Germline V gives CDR1 SGHTA, CDR2 FQGNSA. This CDR3 is built from 15 residues. Trimming cost V 5 bases and J 2 bases; bases outside gene matches: 7. In DNA, the CDR3 is TGTGCCAGCAGCCCCCTTCTAGCGGGGACCTACGAGCAGTACTTC. As protein: CASSPLLAGTYEQYF. The full variable domain, in which reference TRBV7-2 and TRBJ2-7 provide the parts outside the CDR3, is GAGVSQSPSNKVTEKGKDVELRCDPISGHTALYWYRQSLGQGLEFLIYFQGNSAPDKSGLPSDRFSAERTGGSVSTLTIQRTQQEDSAVYLCASSPLLAGTYEQYFGPGTRLTVT.

The count of this clone is one. The chain employs TRBV30 and TRBJ2-7, with a possible D match to TRBD1 (6 bases). This CDR3 is built from 15 residues. The germline V and J ends were trimmed by 5 bases and 5 bases, with 22 bases remaining between them. Germline-derived CDR1 and CDR2 are GTSNPN and SVGIG (reference sequence). The CDR3 bases are TGTGCCTGGTTAAACACCGGGACACCGGTCAACGAGCAGTACTTC. Protein: CAWLNTGTPVNEQYF.

This clone showed up just a few times. V and J are TRBV2 and TRBJ1-5; 8 positions agree with TRBD1. The CDR3 is made up of 15 amino acids. V was pared by 0 bases and J by 7 bases, with 5 bases of the junction left unmatched. Per the germline V gene, CDR1 is SNHLY and CDR2 is FYNNEI. This CDR3 is CASSEADRVGQPQHF. Here the CDR3 DNA reads TGTGCCAGCAGTGAAGCGGACAGGGTTGGCCAGCCCCAGCATTTT. Drawing the rest from reference TRBV2 and TRBJ1-5, the complete variable domain is EPEVTQTPSHQVTQMGQEVILRCVPISNHLYFYWYRQILGQKVEFLVSFYNNEISEKSEIFDDQFSVERPDGSNFTLKIRSTKLEDSAMYFCASSEADRVGQPQHFGDGTRLSIL.

This clone has more than one count but fewer than ten. This sequence joins TRBV4-2 and TRBJ2-3; possible D gene TRBD1, 5 bases. This CDR3 comprises 16 residues. The V gene's germline CDR1 is LGHNA and CDR2 YNFKEQ. The V end was cut by 1 base, the J end by 1 base, with 12 bases between. CDR3 in DNA: TGTGCCAGCAGCCAAGTAGGGCAGGGTGGCACAGATACGCAGTATTTT. Its translation is CASSQVGQGGTDTQYF.

The genes are TRBV25-1 and TRBJ2-3; perhaps TRBD2 as D (7 bases). Germline V gene lookup returns CDR1 MGHDK and CDR2 SYGVNS. V was clipped by 1 base and J by 5 bases, with 13 bases between them. This CDR3 contains 15 residues. The CDR3 protein is CASSEWGGRRDTQYF. DNA for the CDR3: TGTGCCAGCAGTGAATGGGGGGGGCGAAGAGATACGCAGTATTTT. The complete variable domain, with remaining parts taken from reference TRBV25-1 and TRBJ2-3, reads EADIYQTPRYLVIGTGKKITLECSQTMGHDKMYWYQQDPGMELHLIHYSYGVNSTEKGDLSSESTVSRIRTEHFPLTLESARPSHTSQYLCASSEWGGRRDTQYFGPGTRLTVL.

This chain links TRBV7-8 with TRBJ1-2; D is unclear. V was pared by 0 bases and J by 8 bases, with 10 bases between. This CDR3 spans 13 amino acids. Germline V lookup: CDR1 SGHVS, CDR2 FQNEAQ. The CDR3, as DNA: TGTGCCAGCAGCTTAGCGGGGTCTGGGGGCTACACCTTC. This encodes CASSLAGSGGYTF.

The chain is built from TRBV18 and TRBJ2-5, with D possibly TRBD1 on 6 matching bases. The CDR3 extends over 14 amino acids. Trimming removed 3 bases at V and 5 bases at J, with 13 bases between. Germline V CDR1 and CDR2: KGHSH, LQKENI. The DNA of the CDR3 is TGTGCCAGCTCACCCTTACAGGGTTTGGAGACCCAGTACTTC. It specifies CASSPLQGLETQYF.

The rearrangement joins TRBV29-1 to TRBJ1-2, with 12 bases matching TRBD1. CDR1 is SQVTM, CDR2 ANQGSEA, per germline. CDR3 length: 13 amino acids. Trimming cost V 3 bases and J 5 bases; bases outside gene matches: 1. The CDR3 loop reads CSVEGQGAYGYTF. The CDR3 coding sequence is TGCAGCGTTGAGGGACAGGGGGCATATGGCTACACCTTC.

The V gene is TRBV15, the J gene TRBJ2-1; 10 bases are shared with TRBD2. V lost 3 bases and J lost 4; bases outside the gene matches: 3. Germline V gives CDR1 LNHNV, CDR2 YYDKDF (reference sequence). The CDR3 is made up of 15 amino acids. The CDR3 sequence is CATSSSSGGYNEQFF. For the CDR3, the DNA is TGTGCCACCAGCAGTTCTAGCGGGGGTTACAATGAGCAGTTCTTC.

On this clone: The junction shows a germline mismatch at one end, possibly a read error. This chain uses TRBV9 with TRBJ2-3; no definite D call. The V gene's germline CDR1 is SGDLS and CDR2 YYNGEE. The CDR3 length is 14 residues. CDR3 in DNA: TGTGCCAGCAGCGAGTTGGGTCGCACAAATACGCAGTATTTT. This encodes CASSELGRTNTQYF.

This clone was seen only a few times. The rearrangement uses TRBV29-1 and TRBJ2-3, with 7 positions matching TRBD1. This CDR3 region has 15 residues. J lost 3 bases, V lost 6 bases, and 12 bases had no gene match. CDR1 SQVTM and CDR2 ANQGSEA come from the germline V gene. The CDR3 here is CSVKRDRRGTDTQYF. CDR3 bases: TGCAGCGTCAAAAGGGATCGCAGGGGGACAGATACGCAGTATTTT.

Only a few counts were recorded for this clone. The gene calls are TRBV7-9 and TRBJ2-5, with D uncertain. This CDR3 contains 10 residues. V dropped 11 bases and J dropped 5 bases, with 9 bases sitting between them. Germline V gene sequence: CDR1 SEHNR, CDR2 FQNEAQ (reference sequence). CDR3 in amino acids: CAPIGETQYF. The DNA of the CDR3 is TGTGCCCCAATCGGGGAGACCCAGTACTTC.

The chain combines TRBV7-2 with TRBJ2-3; 8 bases map to TRBD2. Germline CDR1 reads SGHTA; CDR2 reads FQGNSA. This CDR3 spans 14 amino acids. J lost 0 bases, V lost 10 bases, and 6 bases had no gene match. CDR3 region: CATSGGFSTDTQYF. CDR3 DNA sequence: TGTGCCACCTCGGGGGGGTTCAGCACAGATACGCAGTATTTT.

The chain combines TRBV7-2 with TRBJ1-2; D is perhaps TRBD1 (5 bases). There are 15 residues in the CDR3. Deletions cut 6 bases from V and 2 bases from J, with 16 bases between. Per germline, CDR1 SGHTA and CDR2 FQGNSA. DNA of the CDR3: TGTGCCAGCAGTCGGACTCCAGGGCCCAACTATGGCTACACCTTC. Encoded protein: CASSRTPGPNYGYTF.

J is TRBJ2-7 and V is TRBV11-2; 8 nucleotides match TRBD1. The V gene's germline CDR1 is SGHAT and CDR2 FQNNGV. CDR3 length: 13 residues. The J segment lost 3 bases and the V segment lost 4 bases, leaving 2 bases of the junction unmatched. The CDR3, as DNA: TGTGCCAGCAGCTGGGACAGGTTCTACGAGCAGTACTTC. This encodes CASSWDRFYEQYF. Variable domain in full (rest from reference TRBV11-2 and TRBJ2-7): EAGVAQSPRYKIIEKRQSVAFWCNPISGHATLYWYQQILGQGPKLLIQFQNNGVVDDSQLPKDRFSAERLKGVDSTLKIQPAKLEDSAVYLCASSWDRFYEQYFGPGTRLTVT.

The rearrangement uses TRBV18 and TRBJ2-7, with D hard to call. This CDR3 spans 14 amino acids. The V end was cut by 6 bases, the J end by 3 bases, with 15 bases between. Germline values: CDR1 KGHSH, CDR2 LQKENI. As DNA, the CDR3 is TGTGCCAGCTCCCCAGACCCGGTCGGCTACGAGCAGTACTTC. This encodes CASSPDPVGYEQYF. The full variable domain, with the rest looked up from reference TRBV18 and TRBJ2-7, is NAGVMQNPRHLVRRRGQEARLRCSPMKGHSHVYWYRQLPEEGLKFMVYLQKENIIDESGMPKERFSAEFPKEGPSILRIQQVVRGDSAAYFCASSPDPVGYEQYFGPGTRLTVT.

This clone was observed a handful of times. The chain couples TRBV11-2 to TRBJ2-1; a possible D gene is TRBD2 (6 bases). Germline CDR1 is SGHAT and CDR2 is FQNNGV. V lost 7 bases and J 9 bases, leaving 22 bases between the germline ends. CDR3 length: 15 amino acids. CDR3 protein: CASTLLFGGAGEQFF. The DNA of the CDR3 is TGTGCCAGCACCCTACTCTTTGGAGGGGCTGGTGAGCAGTTCTTC.

V is TRBV29-1 and J is TRBJ1-5, with TRBD1 as a possible D gene (6 bases). The V and J ends lost 6 bases and 2 bases respectively, with 14 bases between them. The length of the CDR3 is 14 residues. Per the germline V gene, CDR1 is SQVTM and CDR2 is ANQGSEA. The CDR3 DNA follows: TGCAGCGTACAGCCGACAGGTGGCAATCAGCCCCAGCATTTT. It is translated as CSVQPTGGNQPQHF.

This clone was seen only a few times. This chain connects TRBV28 to TRBJ2-5, with 7 bases fitting TRBD1. This CDR3 has 15 amino acids. CDR1 and CDR2 from the germline V gene are MDHEN and SYDVKM. The junction had 7 bases not matched to a gene; V was cut back by 5 bases and J by 1 base. The CDR3 nucleotides read TGTGCCAGCAGTAACCACGACAGGGTCCAAGAGACCCAGTACTTC. This codes for CASSNHDRVQETQYF.

This chain uses TRBV29-1 with TRBJ2-5, with 9 bases lining up with TRBD2. Per the germline V gene, CDR1 is SQVTM and CDR2 is ANQGSEA. The trim removed 7 bases at V and 5 bases at J, leaving 11 bases unmatched. The CDR3 contains 14 residues. In nucleotides, the CDR3 is TGCAGCGCCGGTAGCGGGAGCGTTTGGGAGACCCAGTACTTC. Its protein is CSAGSGSVWETQYF.

This clone was seen a handful of times. The rearrangement uses TRBV7-9 and TRBJ2-7; TRBD1 matches 8 bases. The J segment lost 5 bases and the V segment lost 5 bases, leaving 8 bases of the junction unmatched. The CDR3 contains 14 residues. CDR1 is SEHNR and CDR2 is FQNEAQ in the germline V gene (reference sequence). This CDR3 reads CASSIQGATDEQYF. In nucleotides, the CDR3 is TGTGCCAGCAGCATCCAGGGGGCTACTGACGAGCAGTACTTC. Using reference TRBV7-9 and TRBJ2-7 for the parts outside the CDR3, the full variable domain is DTGVSQNPRHKITKRGQNVTFRCDPISEHNRLYWYRQTLGQGPEFLTYFQNEAQLEKSRLLSDRFSAERPKGSFSTLEIQRTEQGDSAMYLCASSIQGATDEQYFGPGTRLTVT.

The genes are TRBV2 and TRBJ2-1; 14 bases line up with TRBD2. The germline V gene encodes CDR1 SNHLY and CDR2 FYNNEI. J lost 7 bases, V lost 7 bases, and 3 bases had no gene match. The CDR3 runs 14 residues. DNA for the CDR3: TGTGCCAGCAACGGACTAGCGGGAGGTAATGAGCAGTTCTTC. Protein sequence: CASNGLAGGNEQFF.

This clone was observed a few times. The chain recombines TRBV5-1 with TRBJ2-7; 8 nucleotides align to TRBD1. This CDR3 contains 14 residues. Germline V gives CDR1 SGHRS, CDR2 YFSETQ. V was pared by 4 bases and J by 0 bases, with 3 bases of the junction left unmatched. The CDR3 spells CASSRQGSSYEQYF. Written as DNA, the CDR3 is TGCGCCAGCAGCCGACAGGGGAGCTCCTACGAGCAGTACTTC.

The rearrangement links TRBV5-1 to TRBJ2-3, with a possible D match to TRBD2 (6 bases). This CDR3 has 16 residues. V was cut by 0 bases and J by 0 bases, with 11 bases left in between. Germline V gene data show CDR1 as SGHRS and CDR2 as YFSETQ. CDR3 in amino acids: CASSLDSGPSTDTQYF. The CDR3 DNA reads TGCGCCAGCAGCTTGGACAGCGGGCCCAGCACAGATACGCAGTATTTT. The whole variable domain, remainder taken from reference TRBV5-1 and TRBJ2-3, is KAGVTQTPRYLIKTRGQQVTLSCSPISGHRSVSWYQQTPGQGLQFLFEYFSETQRNKGNFPGRFSGRQFSNSRSEMNVSTLELGDSALYLCASSLDSGPSTDTQYFGPGTRLTVL.

This clone appeared a few times. The CDR3 DNA reads as TGCGCCAGCAGCTTGGGGTCCCCCTACGAGCAGTACTTC. Protein product: CASSLGSPYEQYF. The gene calls are TRBV5-1 and TRBJ2-7; no reliable D call. With 0 bases removed from V and 2 bases from J, the gap between germline ends came to 6 bases. This CDR3 comprises 13 residues. Germline CDR1 is SGHRS and CDR2 is YFSETQ.

The rearrangement uses TRBV5-4 and TRBJ2-2; 10 bases map to TRBD1. The CDR3 is made up of 16 amino acids. From germline, CDR1 is SGHNT and CDR2 YYREEE (reference sequence). J was trimmed by 4 bases and V by 0 bases; bases with no gene match: 3. The CDR3 nucleotides read TGTGCCAGCAGCTTGGACAGGGACAGGGGCACCGGGGAGCTGTTTTTT. Translated: CASSLDRDRGTGELFF.

This sequence joins TRBV29-1 and TRBJ1-1; 7 nucleotides match TRBD1. The CDR3 contains 15 residues. Trimming at V came to 3 bases and at J to 1 base, leaving 8 bases not matched to a gene. CDR1 and CDR2 from the germline V gene are SQVTM and ANQGSEA. CDR3 DNA sequence: TGCAGCGTTGATCCCCGACAGGGTTGGAACACTGAAGCTTTCTTT. This codes for CSVDPRQGWNTEAFF.